These 2 T cell receptor beta chains were all obtained from the same sample, sequenced in a study of naive and memory T cell subsets. A UMI-containing oligonucleotide was joined by 3' ligation to the TCR cDNA template. Amplification of ligated cDNA took four PCR rounds with SP2 and nested alpha and beta constant primers. TCRdb reprocessed the 5' RACE reads via MiXCR and lists one record per CDR3 protein. The sample carries about 62,000 distinct CDR3 sequences, 7% to 8% recorded once. The source is a female donor in good health.

V gene TRBV5-1 combines with J gene TRBJ2-7; D tentatively reads TRBD1 or TRBD2 (5 bases each). The CDR3 loop spans 14 amino acids. The V end was cut by 2 bases, the J end by 3 bases, with 12 bases between. In germline, CDR1 is SGHRS, CDR2 YFSETQ. CDR3 nucleotide sequence: TGCGCCAGCAGCTTTCGGGACGGAGACTACGAGCAGTACTTC. Amino acids: CASSFRDGDYEQYF.

This clonotype was seen ten or more times. The V and J genes are TRBV28 and TRBJ1-1; 7 nucleotides align to TRBD1. The V and J ends lost 2 bases and 3 bases, in that order; junction bases with no gene match: 3. Germline loops: CDR1 MDHEN, CDR2 SYDVKM. The CDR3 runs to 14 residues. CDR3 in amino acids: CASSLRDSYTEAFF. Written as DNA, the CDR3 is TGTGCCAGCAGTTTACGGGACAGCTACACTGAAGCTTTCTTT.